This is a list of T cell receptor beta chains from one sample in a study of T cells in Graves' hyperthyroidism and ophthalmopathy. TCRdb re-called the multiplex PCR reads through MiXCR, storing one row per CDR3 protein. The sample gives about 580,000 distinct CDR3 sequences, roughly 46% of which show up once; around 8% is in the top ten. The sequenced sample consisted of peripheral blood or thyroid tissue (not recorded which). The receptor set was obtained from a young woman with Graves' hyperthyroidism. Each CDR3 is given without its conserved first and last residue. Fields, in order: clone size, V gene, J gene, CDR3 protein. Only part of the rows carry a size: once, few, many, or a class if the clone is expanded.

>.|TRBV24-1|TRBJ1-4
ATSDRTSGIEKLF
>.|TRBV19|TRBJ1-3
ASSGTGENTIY
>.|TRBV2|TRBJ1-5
ASQEWGNQPQH
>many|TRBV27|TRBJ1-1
ASRRSGTEAF
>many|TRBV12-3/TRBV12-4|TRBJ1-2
ASSLDSGPLMIVDYGYT
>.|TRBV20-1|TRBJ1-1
SARDAGPAVSEAF
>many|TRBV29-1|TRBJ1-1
SVGARNTEAF
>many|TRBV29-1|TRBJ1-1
SVMGPRHTEAF
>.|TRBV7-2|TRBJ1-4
ASRPGEKLF
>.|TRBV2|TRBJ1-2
ASSHRESQGGYT
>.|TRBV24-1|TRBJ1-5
ATSDQGGVGQPQH
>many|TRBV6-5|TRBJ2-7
ASSEGGGTYEQY
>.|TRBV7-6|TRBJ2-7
ASSVVRLGEQY
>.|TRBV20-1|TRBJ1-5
SAREASGPEGYEQPQH
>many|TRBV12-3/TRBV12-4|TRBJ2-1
ASSLGGNEQF
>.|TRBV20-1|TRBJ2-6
SAQDRAGANVLT
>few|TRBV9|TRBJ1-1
ASSPKSGAAATEAF
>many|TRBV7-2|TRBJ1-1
ASSRDRDDTEAF
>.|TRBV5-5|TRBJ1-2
ASSLGTLNYGYT
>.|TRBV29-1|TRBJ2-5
SAGLANEETQY
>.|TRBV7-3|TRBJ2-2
ASSLGLAGGPDTGELF
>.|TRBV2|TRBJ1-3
ASSDGTPTTLGNTIY
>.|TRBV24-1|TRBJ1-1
ATSDASPGGMNTEAF
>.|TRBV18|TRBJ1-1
AFRRGSNTEAF
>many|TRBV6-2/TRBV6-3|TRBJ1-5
ASSYSGRANQPQH
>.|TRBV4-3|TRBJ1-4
ASSQGNRNEKLF
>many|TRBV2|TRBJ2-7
ASRVTQGFGTYEQY
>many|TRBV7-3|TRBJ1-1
ASSPRTGGNTEAF
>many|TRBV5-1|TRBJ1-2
ASKPGRFYGYT
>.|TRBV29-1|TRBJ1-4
SVVSRDSEKLF
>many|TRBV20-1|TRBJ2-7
SGGQYEQY
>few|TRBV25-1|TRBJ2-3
ASSSLQGSTDTQY
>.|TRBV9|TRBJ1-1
AGSDGGTEAF
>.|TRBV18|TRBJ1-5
ASSPTPGDQPQH
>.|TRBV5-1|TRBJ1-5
ASTESPSGQPQH
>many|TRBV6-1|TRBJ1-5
ASSERTARSNQPQH
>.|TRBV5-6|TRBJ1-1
ASSLGRGQAF
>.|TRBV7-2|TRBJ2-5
ASSSRAGDSNQPQY
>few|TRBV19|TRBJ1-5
ASSILKGSNQPQH
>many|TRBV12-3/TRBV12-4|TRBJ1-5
ASSPTGHSNQPQH
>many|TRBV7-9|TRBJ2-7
ASSLGSLWGSPGSKQY
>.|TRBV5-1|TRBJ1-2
ASSPQEEYGYT
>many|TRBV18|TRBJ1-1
ASSPSQWNTEAF
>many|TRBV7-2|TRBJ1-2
ASSGWDGYGVNYGYT
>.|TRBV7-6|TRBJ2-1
ASSYPLAGGLGGEQF
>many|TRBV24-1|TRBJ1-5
ATSERTGVGNQPQH
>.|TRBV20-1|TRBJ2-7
SASRTVGDEQY
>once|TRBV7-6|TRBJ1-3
ASSRGDRVDTIY
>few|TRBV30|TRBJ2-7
AWSQIRARSYEQY
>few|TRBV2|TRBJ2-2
ASRSRDLDTGELF
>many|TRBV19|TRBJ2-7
ASSIKLSSYEQY
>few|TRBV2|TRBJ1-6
ASTQGGISPLH
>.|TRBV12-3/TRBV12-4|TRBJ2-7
ASRPGGPYEQY
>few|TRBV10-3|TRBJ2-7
AFNGTPIRQY
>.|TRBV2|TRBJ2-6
ASSPWGGGSGANVLT
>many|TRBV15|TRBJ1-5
ATSRDIGVGSNQPQH
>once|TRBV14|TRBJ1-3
ASSQANVPRYGYTIY